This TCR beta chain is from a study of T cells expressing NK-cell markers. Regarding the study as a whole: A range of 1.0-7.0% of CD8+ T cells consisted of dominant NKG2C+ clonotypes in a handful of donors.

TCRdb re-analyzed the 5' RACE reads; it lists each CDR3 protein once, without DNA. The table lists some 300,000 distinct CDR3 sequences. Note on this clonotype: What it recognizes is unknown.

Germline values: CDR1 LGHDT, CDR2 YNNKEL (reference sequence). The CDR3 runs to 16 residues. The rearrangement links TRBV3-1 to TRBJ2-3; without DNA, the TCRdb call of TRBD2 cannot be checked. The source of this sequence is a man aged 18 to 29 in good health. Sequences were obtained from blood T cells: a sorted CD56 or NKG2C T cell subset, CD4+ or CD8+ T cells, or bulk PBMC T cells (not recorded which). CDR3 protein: CASSQFAGNSGDTQYF.